This TCR beta chain is from a study of cytomegalovirus exposure and HLA in healthy donors. About the study: Unique TCR beta sequences numbering some 120 million came from around 180 million T cells in an earlier analysis. Findings and limits, study-wide: Later on, an analysis showed TCR association rates differing by HLA locus, with DRB1 the most and HLA-C the fewest. The study dropped some indistinguishable V segments, TRBV6-2 and TRBV6-3 among them. A missense variant in DCLRE1C was later tied to TCR beta V- and J-gene trimming.

V gave up 5 bases and J gave up 4 bases, with 14 bases separating them. The CDR3 consists of 15 residues. Germline V gene sequence: CDR1 MNHEY, CDR2 SVGAGI. With respect to this clone: The antigen is not known.

The PCR ran on 60 Vbeta and 13 Jbeta primers. Profiled with immunoSEQ multiplex PCR; TCRdb holds only in-frame clones, not every one. The table has about 84,000 clones, roughly 78% seen once. What was sequenced was PBMCs. The receptor comes from a male donor in good health and CMV-seropositive. The chain uses TRBV6-5 and TRBJ1-4; D gene unclear. The CDR3: CASSTMGRNNEKLFF. The CDR3 nucleotides are TGTGCCAGCAGTACCATGGGGAGGAATAATGAAAAACTGTTTTTT.